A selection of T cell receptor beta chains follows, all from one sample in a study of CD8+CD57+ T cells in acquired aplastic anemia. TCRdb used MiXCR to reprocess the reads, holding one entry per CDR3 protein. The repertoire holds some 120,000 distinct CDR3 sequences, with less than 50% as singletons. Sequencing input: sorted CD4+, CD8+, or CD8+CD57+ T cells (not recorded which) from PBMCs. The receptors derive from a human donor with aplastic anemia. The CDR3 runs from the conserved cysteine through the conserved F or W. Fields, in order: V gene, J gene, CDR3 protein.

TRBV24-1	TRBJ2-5	CATSGSGGPPETQYF
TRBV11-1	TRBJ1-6	CASSSRQGRNSPLHF
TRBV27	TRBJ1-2	CASSLHGRMIYGYTF
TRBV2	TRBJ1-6	CACSDSGLGPLHF
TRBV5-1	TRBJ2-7	CASSLGGHLSSYEQYF
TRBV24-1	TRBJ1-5	CATSARGRGDQPQHF
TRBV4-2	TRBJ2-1	CASRGKGTIYNEQFF
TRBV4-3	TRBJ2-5	CASSPDNVATQYF
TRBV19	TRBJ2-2	CASSARPANTGELFF
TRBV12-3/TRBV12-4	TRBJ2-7	CASSLRTGGDEQYF
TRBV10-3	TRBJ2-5	CAISGVAGETQYF
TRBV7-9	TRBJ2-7	CASSPERGLDEQYF
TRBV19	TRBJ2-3	CASSFITDTQYF
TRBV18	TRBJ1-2	CASSPPGSYGYTF
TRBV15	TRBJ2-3	CATSGGGSDTQYF
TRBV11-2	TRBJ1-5	CASSRNQGVGNQPQHF
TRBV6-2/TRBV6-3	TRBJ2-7	CASSYLGQGYEQYF
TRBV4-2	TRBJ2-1	CASSQGPGFNEQFF
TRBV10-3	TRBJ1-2	CAISESKAAYGYTF
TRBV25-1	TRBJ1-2	CASKGGPSYGYTF
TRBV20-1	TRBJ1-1	CSASEHGNTEAFF
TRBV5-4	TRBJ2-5	CASSWGGGETQYF
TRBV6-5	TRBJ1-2	CASSYSPAKNGYTF
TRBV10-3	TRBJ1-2	CAISAVTGGDSYGYTF
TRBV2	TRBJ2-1	CATLAETYNEQFF
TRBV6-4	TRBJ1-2	CASSDATGTHGYTF
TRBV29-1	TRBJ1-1	CSDTKQGNTEAFF
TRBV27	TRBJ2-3	CASSFVAYTDTQYF
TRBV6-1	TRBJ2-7	CASSASSQGWNEQYF
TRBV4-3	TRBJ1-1	CASSQRGEDTEAFF
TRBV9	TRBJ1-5	CASTLLHQPQHF
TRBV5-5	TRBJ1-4	CASSDRGDEKLFF
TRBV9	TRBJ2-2	CASSVEGSAAGELFF
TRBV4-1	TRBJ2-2	CASGQEGRSGELFF
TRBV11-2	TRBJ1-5	CASSLNGDRLTQPQHF
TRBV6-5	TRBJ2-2	CASSYRSQGIGELFF
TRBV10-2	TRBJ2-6	CASSGQGGANVLTF
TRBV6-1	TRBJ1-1	CASSEVAGLGAFF
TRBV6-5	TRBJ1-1	CASIYFGTGLTEAFF
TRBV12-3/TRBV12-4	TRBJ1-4	CASSGDSNEKLFF
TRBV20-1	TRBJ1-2	CSAGGPGRPSGGYTF
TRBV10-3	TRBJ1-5	CAISSWEEASQGNNQPQHF
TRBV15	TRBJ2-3	CATSRECGTGATDTQSF
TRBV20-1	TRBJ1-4	CSARPRVGREKMEKLFF
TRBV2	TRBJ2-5	CASTGETQYF
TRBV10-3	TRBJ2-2	CAISESGTFTGELFF
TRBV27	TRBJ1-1	CASSFFSGTEAFF
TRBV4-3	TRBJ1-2	CASSQDLAGGGANTF
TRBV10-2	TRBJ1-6	CASSESMTDASPLHF